This TCR beta chain originates from a study of blood T cell repertoires in COVID-19. This clone has just one count. The authors' processing: Estimated nucleated cell counts came from reference gene primer amplification. TCRdb's copy holds only in-frame clones and misses some; the assay was immunoSEQ multiplex PCR. That table gives V, J and clone size, and the DNA gave D and trimming. The sample shows about 210,000 clones, under 90% of them seen only once. V lost 3 bases, J lost 3 bases, and 7 bases stayed unmatched. CDR1 MGHDK and CDR2 SYGVNS come from the germline V gene. This CDR3 has 16 amino acids.

Material: peripheral blood. J is TRBJ2-5 and V is TRBV25-1; TRBD1 matches 10 bases. This sequence originates from a woman between 40 and 55 years old with active or convalescent COVID-19. The chain's CDR3 is CASSDSDRGPKETQYF. CDR3 nucleotides: TGTGCCAGCAGTGATTCCGACAGGGGGCCCAAAGAGACCCAGTACTTC. The full variable domain, completed using reference TRBV25-1 and TRBJ2-5, is EADIYQTPRYLVIGTGKKITLECSQTMGHDKMYWYQQDPGMELHLIHYSYGVNSTEKGDLSSESTVSRIRTEHFPLTLESARPSHTSQYLCASSDSDRGPKETQYFGPGTRLLVL.